Described below is a single T cell receptor beta chain sequence and its context. What it binds is not known. The CDR3 length is 14 residues. Trimming pared 3 bases from V and 6 bases from J, leaving 12 bases between. Per germline, CDR1 MNHEY and CDR2 SMNVEV (reference sequence). The data were taken from a study of cytomegalovirus exposure and HLA in healthy donors. Whole-study results and caveats: TCR beta chains associated with HLA were, in a later analysis, more clonally expanded than equally common others. The authors later found most CMV-associated TCR beta chains appeared HLA-restricted.

Use of 60 Vbeta and 13 Jbeta primers characterized the PCR. Profiling relied on immunoSEQ multiplex PCR, and the TCRdb table lists in-frame clones only, not all of them. The sample has about 48,000 clones. The J gene is TRBJ1-5, the V gene TRBV27; D is unclear. The sequence was obtained from a woman between 40 and 55 years old in good health and CMV-seronegative. Input material: PBMCs. The CDR3 nucleotides are TGTGCCAGCAGTTTCGGAGGGCATGCTCAGCCCCAGCATTTT. Its protein product is CASSFGGHAQPQHF.